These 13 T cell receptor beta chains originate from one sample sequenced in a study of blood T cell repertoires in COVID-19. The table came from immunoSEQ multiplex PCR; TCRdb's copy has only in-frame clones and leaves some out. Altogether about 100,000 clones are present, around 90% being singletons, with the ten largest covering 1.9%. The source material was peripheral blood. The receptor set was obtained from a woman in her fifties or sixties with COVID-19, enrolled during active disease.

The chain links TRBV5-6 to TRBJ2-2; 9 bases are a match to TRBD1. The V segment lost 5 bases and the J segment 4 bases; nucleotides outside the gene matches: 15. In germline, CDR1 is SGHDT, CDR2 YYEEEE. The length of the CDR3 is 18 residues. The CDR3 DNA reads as TGTGCCAGCAGGCGGGGTACAGGGGGCGCCTTCCGCACCGGGGAGCTGTTTTTT. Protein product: CASRRGTGGAFRTGELFF.

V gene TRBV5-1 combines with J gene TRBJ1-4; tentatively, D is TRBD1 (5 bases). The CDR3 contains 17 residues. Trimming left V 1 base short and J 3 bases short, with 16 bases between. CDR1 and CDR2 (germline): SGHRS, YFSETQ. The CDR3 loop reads CASSLLGGVVPNEKLFF. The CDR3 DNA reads TGCGCCAGCAGCTTGCTTGGGGGGGTAGTACCTAATGAAAAACTGTTTTTT.

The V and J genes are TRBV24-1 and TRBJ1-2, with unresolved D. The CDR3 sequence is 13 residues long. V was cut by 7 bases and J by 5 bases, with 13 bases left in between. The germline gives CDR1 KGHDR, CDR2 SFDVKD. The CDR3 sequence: CATSSGGRYGYTF. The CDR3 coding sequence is TGTGCCACCAGCTCAGGTGGTCGGTATGGCTACACCTTC.

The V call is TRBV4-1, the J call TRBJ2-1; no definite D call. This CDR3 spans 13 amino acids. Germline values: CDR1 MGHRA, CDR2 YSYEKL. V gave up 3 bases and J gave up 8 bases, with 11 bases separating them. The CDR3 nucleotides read TGCGCCAGCAGCCAGCCTCTGGGCGATGAGCAGTTCTTC. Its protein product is CASSQPLGDEQFF.

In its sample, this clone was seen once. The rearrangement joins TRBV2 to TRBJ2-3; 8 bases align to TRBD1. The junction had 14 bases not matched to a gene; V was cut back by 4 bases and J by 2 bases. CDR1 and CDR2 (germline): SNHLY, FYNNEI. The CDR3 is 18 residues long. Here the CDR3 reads CASSVGQGAMGDTDTQYF. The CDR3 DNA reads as TGTGCCAGCAGTGTAGGACAGGGAGCGATGGGGGACACAGATACGCAGTATTTT.

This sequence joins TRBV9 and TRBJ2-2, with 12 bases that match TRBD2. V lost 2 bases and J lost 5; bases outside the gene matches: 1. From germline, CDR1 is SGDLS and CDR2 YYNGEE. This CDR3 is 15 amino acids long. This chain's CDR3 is CASSVLAGGTGELFF. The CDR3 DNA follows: TGTGCCAGCAGCGTTCTAGCGGGGGGGACCGGGGAGCTGTTTTTT.

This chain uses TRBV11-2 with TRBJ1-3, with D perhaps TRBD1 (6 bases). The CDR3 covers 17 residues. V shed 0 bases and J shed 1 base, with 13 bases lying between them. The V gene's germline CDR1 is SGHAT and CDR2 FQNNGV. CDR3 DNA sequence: TGTGCCAGCAGCTTAGATCAGCACAGGGCTTCTGGAAACACCATATATTTT. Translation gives CASSLDQHRASGNTIYF.

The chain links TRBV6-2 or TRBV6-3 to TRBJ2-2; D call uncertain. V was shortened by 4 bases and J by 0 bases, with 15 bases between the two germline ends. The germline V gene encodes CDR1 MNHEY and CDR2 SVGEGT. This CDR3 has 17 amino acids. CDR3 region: CASSSGTAFANTGELFF. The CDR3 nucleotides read TGTGCCAGCAGTTCCGGTACAGCCTTTGCGAACACCGGGGAGCTGTTTTTT.

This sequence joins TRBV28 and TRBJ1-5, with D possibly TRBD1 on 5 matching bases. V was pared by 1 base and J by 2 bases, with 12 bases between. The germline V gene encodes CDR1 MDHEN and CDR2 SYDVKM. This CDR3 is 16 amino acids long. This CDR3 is CASSLFRVSGNQPQHF. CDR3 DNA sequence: TGTGCCAGCAGTTTATTCAGGGTTTCGGGCAATCAGCCCCAGCATTTT.

The DNA for the CDR3 is TGCGCCAGCAGCTTGGACATCAGCACTGAAGCTTTCTTT. Amino acids: CASSLDISTEAFF. The chain uses TRBV5-1 and TRBJ1-1; D unresolved. This CDR3 is 13 amino acids long. From germline, CDR1 is SGHRS and CDR2 YFSETQ. Trimming took off 0 bases at V and 4 bases at J, with 7 bases between the two ends.

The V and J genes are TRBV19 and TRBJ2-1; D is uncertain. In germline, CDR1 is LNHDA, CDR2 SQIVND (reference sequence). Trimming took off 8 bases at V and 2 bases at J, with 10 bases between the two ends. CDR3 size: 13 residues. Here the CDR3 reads CASSYLTYNEQFF. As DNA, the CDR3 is TGTGCCAGTTCATATCTAACCTACAATGAGCAGTTCTTC.

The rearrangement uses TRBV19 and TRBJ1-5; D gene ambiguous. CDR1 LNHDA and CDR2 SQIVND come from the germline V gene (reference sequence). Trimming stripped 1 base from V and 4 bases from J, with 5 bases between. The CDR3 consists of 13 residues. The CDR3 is CASSIGRNQPQHF. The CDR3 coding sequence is TGTGCCAGTAGTATAGGCAGGAATCAGCCCCAGCATTTT.

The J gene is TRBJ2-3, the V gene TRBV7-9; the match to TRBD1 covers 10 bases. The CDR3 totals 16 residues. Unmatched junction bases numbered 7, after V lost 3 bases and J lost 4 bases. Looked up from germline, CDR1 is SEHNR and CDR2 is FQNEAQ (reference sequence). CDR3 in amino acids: CASSFRTGTGADTQYF. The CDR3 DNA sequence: TGTGCCAGCAGCTTTCGCACCGGGACAGGGGCAGATACGCAGTATTTT.